The rows below give T cell receptor beta chains drawn from one sample of a study of immune evolution from preneoplasia to lung adenocarcinoma. Method: immunoSEQ multiplex PCR; TCRdb's copy keeps in-frame clones and lacks some. Of around 2,500 clones listed, roughly four fifths are singletons. The sequenced sample consisted of FFPE adjacent normal lung tissue. These receptors all stem from an elderly person with lung adenocarcinoma. Each CDR3 is given with its conserved first and last residue. D genes are given only for firm matches. Clone sizes are given selectively: once, few, many, or a class where the clone is expanded.

>TRBV2|TRBD2|.|TRBJ2-7
TGTGCCAGCAGTGGATCTAGCGGGAGCGACGAGCAGTACTTC
CASSGSSGSDEQYF
>TRBV2|.|.|TRBJ1-1
TGTGCCAGTAGTAGGACATCGGATGAAGCTTTCTTT
CASSRTSDEAFF
>TRBV5-1|.|.|TRBJ1-2
TGCGCCAGCAGCTTGGAAACAGGTTTACGTGGCTACACCTTC
CASSLETGLRGYTF
>TRBV27|.|.|TRBJ1-4
TGTGCCAGCAGGACGGGGCCCAGGACTAATGAAAAACTGTTTTTT
CASRTGPRTNEKLFF
>TRBV4-1|TRBD1|.|TRBJ2-2
TGCGCCAGCAGCCAGCCAACAGGGGGCACCGGGGAGCTGTTTTTT
CASSQPTGGTGELFF
>TRBV11-3|.|.|TRBJ1-1
TGTGCCAGCAGCCCGGGACGGGGGAACACTGAAGCTTTCTTT
CASSPGRGNTEAFF
>TRBV28|.|.|TRBJ1-2
TGTGCCAGCAGTAAACCCCCCGGAGGGGCGACTTGGCGTGGCTACACCTTC
CASSKPPGGATWRGYTF
>TRBV7-3|TRBD2|once|TRBJ2-1
TGTGCCAGCAGCTTCGGGGGGGGCGGACTGTTCTTC
CASSFGGGGLFF
>TRBV30|.|.|TRBJ1-1
TGTGCCCTAACACAGGGTAACACTGAAGCTTTCTTT
CALTQGNTEAFF
>TRBV30|.|.|TRBJ2-5
TGTGCCTGGAGTGTAAAGGAGACCCAGTACTTC
CAWSVKETQYF
>TRBV11-1|.|.|TRBJ2-7
TGTGCCAGCAGTCGACGGGGGTTCCTTTACGAGCAGTACTTC
CASSRRGFLYEQYF
>TRBV11-2|TRBD1|once|TRBJ1-5
TGTGCCAGCAGCCCAAACCGGACAGGAAGCAATCAGCCCCAGCATTTT
CASSPNRTGSNQPQHF
>TRBV21-1|.|.|TRBJ2-4
TGTGCCAGCAGCAAAGAACTGCGGGGGGGGCGAGGAAAATCCCATAGAGGCAAAAACATTCAGTACTTC
CASSKELRGGRGKSHRGKNIQYF
>TRBV6-1|TRBD1|.|TRBJ1-1
TGTGCCAGCAGGCAGGGGGCACCTGAAGCTTTCTTT
CASRQGAPEAFF
>TRBV7-9|.|.|TRBJ1-2
TGTGCCAGCATGTCAGGGACTAACTATGGCTACACCTTC
CASMSGTNYGYTF
>TRBV7-3|TRBD2|.|TRBJ2-1
TGTGCCAGCAGCTTAACCCTAGCGGGCAGGGGTGAGCAGTTCTTC
CASSLTLAGRGEQFF
>TRBV6-5|.|.|TRBJ1-4
TGTGCCAGCAGTTATCGCGGCACCGATGAAAAACTGTTTTTT
CASSYRGTDEKLFF
>TRBV6-1|TRBD1|.|TRBJ1-3
TGTGCCAGCAGTGAGGAACCGACAGGGGGTTCTGGAAACACCATATATTTT
CASSEEPTGGSGNTIYF
>TRBV30|.|once|TRBJ2-3
TGTGCCTGGAGTAAAGATGGGGGGGCTAGCACAGATACGCAGTATTTT
CAWSKDGGASTDTQYF
>TRBV6-6|TRBD2|.|TRBJ2-1
TGTGCCAGCAGTCTTGAGCGGGGGAACTCCTACAATGAGCAGTTCTTC
CASSLERGNSYNEQFF
>TRBV5-8|.|.|TRBJ2-7
TGTGCCAGCAGCCTAGACAAGTACGAGCAGTACTTC
CASSLDKYEQYF
>TRBV7-2|.|.|TRBJ1-5
TGTGCCAGCACCCCAGTCGGAGAGAGGAATCAGCCCCAGCATTTT
CASTPVGERNQPQHF
>TRBV18|TRBD1|.|TRBJ2-1
TGTGCCAGCTCACCCGGGACAGCTAATGAGCAGTTCTTC
CASSPGTANEQFF
>TRBV19|TRBD1|.|TRBJ1-2
TGTGCCAGTAGTACCCCGACAGGGAACTATGGCTACACCTTC
CASSTPTGNYGYTF
>TRBV30|TRBD1|.|TRBJ2-7
TGTGCCTGGGACCGGGGACAGGACTACGAGCAGTACTTC
CAWDRGQDYEQYF
>TRBV28|.|.|TRBJ2-7
TGTGCCAGCCTTGGGGGTCGTCGGGAGCAGTACTTC
CASLGGRREQYF
>TRBV4-2|.|.|TRBJ1-1
TGTGCCAGCAGCCAAGATTTCCTAGGGCAGGGGAACACTGAAGCTTTCTTT
CASSQDFLGQGNTEAFF
>TRBV7-2|.|.|TRBJ2-1
TGTGCCAGCAGCTCTATACCCGACCCTACCAATGAGCAGTTCTTC
CASSSIPDPTNEQFF
>TRBV5-1|.|.|TRBJ2-3
TGCGCCAGCAGCTTGGAGCGCACAGATACGCAGTATTTT
CASSLERTDTQYF
>TRBV7-9|.|.|TRBJ2-2
TGTGCCAGCAGCTTAGGCCCTGGGAGAAGCGGAGGGGCCGGGGAGCTGTTTTTT
CASSLGPGRSGGAGELFF
>TRBV9|TRBD2|.|TRBJ2-1
TGTGCCAGCAGCGGGGGAGGGACTAGGATTAATGAGCAGTTCTTC
CASSGGGTRINEQFF
>TRBV4-2|TRBD1|.|TRBJ1-2
TGTGCCAGCAGCCCATCGCGGACTCGACAGGGTTATGGCTACACCTTC
CASSPSRTRQGYGYTF
>TRBV11-2|.|.|TRBJ2-1
TGTGCCAGCAGCTTTTCTCGGGGGGCCAATGAGCAGTTCTTC
CASSFSRGANEQFF
>TRBV6-1|.|.|TRBJ2-2
TGTGCCAGCAGTGAAGCTACTGCATTTGGCGCCGGGGAGCTGTTTTTT
CASSEATAFGAGELFF
>TRBV6-5|TRBD2|.|TRBJ2-1
TGTGCCAGCAGTTACTCGTGGACTAGCGGGGGGGGTGAGCAGTTCTTC
CASSYSWTSGGGEQFF
>TRBV5-1|.|.|TRBJ1-6
TGCGCCAGCAGCTCGGTGGCCCGGGGGTATAATTCACCCCTCCACTTT
CASSSVARGYNSPLHF
>TRBV29-1|.|once|TRBJ1-1
TGCAGCGTTGCGCAGAAACAGAACACTGAAGCTTTCTTT
CSVAQKQNTEAFF
>TRBV19|.|once|TRBJ1-1
TGTGCCAGTAGTATTGACACTGTGAACACTGAAGCTTTCTTT
CASSIDTVNTEAFF
>TRBV11-2|.|.|TRBJ2-5
TGTGCCAGCAGCTTAGATCTGGGAGCACAAGAGACCCAGTACTTC
CASSLDLGAQETQYF
>TRBV2|.|.|TRBJ1-1
TGTGCCAGCAGGCCTAGGGTAAACACTGAAGCTTTCTTT
CASRPRVNTEAFF
>TRBV5-1|TRBD1|once|TRBJ1-2
TGCGCCAGCAGCGATCCGGGACAGAGCTATGGCTACACCTTC
CASSDPGQSYGYTF
>TRBV5-1|.|.|TRBJ2-3
TGCGCCAGCAGCTCCGAATTCACAGATACGCAGTATTTT
CASSSEFTDTQYF
>TRBV19|TRBD1|.|TRBJ1-2
TGTGCCAGTAGTCTCCGGGACAGGAGTGGCTACACCTTC
CASSLRDRSGYTF
>TRBV7-2|.|.|TRBJ2-5
TGTGCCAGCAGCTTCCAGGGAACAGAGACCCAGTACTTC
CASSFQGTETQYF
>TRBV6-5|.|.|TRBJ2-7
TGTGCCAGCAGTTACCAACTGACAAAGAGCTCCTACGAGCAGTACTTC
CASSYQLTKSSYEQYF
>TRBV11-2|.|.|TRBJ2-5
TGTGCCAGCAGTCCTTTAAGGGGGACAGTGGGGAGGGAGACCCAGTACTTC
CASSPLRGTVGRETQYF
>TRBV29-1|TRBD2|.|TRBJ2-2
TGCAGCGTGGAAGTCGGGAGGGCGAACACCGGGGAGCTGTTTTTT
CSVEVGRANTGELFF
>TRBV5-6|.|.|TRBJ2-7
TGTGCCAGCAGCTTGGCAATGGCAGGTTGGACCTACGAGCAGTACTTC
CASSLAMAGWTYEQYF
>TRBV15|.|.|TRBJ1-5
TGTGCCACCAGCGGAAACAGACCCGTAAACGCTCAGCCCCAGCATTTT
CATSGNRPVNAQPQHF
>TRBV5-5|.|.|TRBJ2-1
TGTGCCAGCAGCACACTCCAGGGTTCCTACAATGAGCAGTTCTTC
CASSTLQGSYNEQFF
>TRBV5-1|TRBD2|.|TRBJ2-1
TGCGCCAGCAGCCCAGGGACTAGCGGGAGCTCCTCCTACAATGAGCAGTTCTTC
CASSPGTSGSSSYNEQFF
>TRBV29-1|.|once|TRBJ2-1
TGCAGCGTTGTACCCCTCAATGAGCAGTTCTTC
CSVVPLNEQFF
>TRBV7-9|.|.|TRBJ1-4
TGTGCCAGCAGCTTAGCCCAGGATCCTGATGAAAAACTGTTTTTT
CASSLAQDPDEKLFF
>TRBV4-3|TRBD1|few|TRBJ2-6
TGCGCCAGCAGCCTGCACAGGGGGCCAGGGGCCAACGTCCTGACTTTC
CASSLHRGPGANVLTF
>TRBV6-1|TRBD1|.|TRBJ2-7
TGTGCCATCGGGACAGCCGACGAGCAGTACTTC
CAIGTADEQYF